This paragraph reports one T cell receptor beta chain. As yet, its antigen is unknown. The source of the sample is a study of OX40 agonist ivuxolimab in advanced cancers. Turning to the study itself: Age averaged around 60 years (range about 23 to 85), and more than 80% were male.

The data were produced by immunoSEQ multiplex PCR, yet TCRdb's version contains in-frame clones alone and is incomplete. The repertoire holds around 77,000 clones, with 85% as singletons. Patients were excluded for autoimmune disease history or systemic immunosuppression. The study's findings and limits: Low normalized T-cell clonal expansion was additionally recorded for some nonresponders. Expanded clones were, on average, more numerous among CD8+ T cells than CD4+.

This specimen consisted of CD4+ or CD8+ T cells sorted from blood, obtained in a trial of the OX40 agonist ivuxolimab. The clonotype originates from an adult with an advanced solid tumor such as melanoma, head and neck, liver or kidney cancer.

The CDR3 DNA is TGTGCCAGCAGCCCCGTGGCAGTTCCCAATCAGCCCCAGCATTTT. It codes for CASSPVAVPNQPQHF. The chain carries TRBV2 and TRBJ1-5; D is unclear. CDR3 size: 15 residues. The germline gives CDR1 SNHLY, CDR2 FYNNEI. V dropped 6 bases and J dropped 3 bases, with 15 bases sitting between them.